This T cell receptor beta chain stems from a study of T cell responses to AZD1222 COVID-19 vaccine. Study in general: Second-dose recipients at about 4 or about 12 weeks were treated as one pooled group.

On this clone: Its specificity is not known.

This CDR3 contains 13 residues. Germline V lookup: CDR1 MNHNS, CDR2 SASEGT. V lost 3 bases to trimming and J lost 8 bases, with 13 bases between them. Whole-study findings and limits: Spike-specific TCR breadth and depth were elevated following two AZD1222 doses. Possibly, clonal diversity was underestimated; donors were largely white British and included more females. Repertoire sampling happened only post peak T cell response.

Generated by immunoSEQ multiplex PCR, the TCRdb table keeps only in-frame clones and is missing some. The sample gives about 67,000 clones, approximately 80% of which show up once; approximately 22% is in the top ten. The specimen was peripheral blood, collected on day 0 of AZD1222 vaccination. This clonotype was sampled from an adult in good health. V is TRBV6-1 and J is TRBJ1-2; weak D call: TRBD1 (5 bases). CDR3 DNA: TGTGCCAGCAGTGAGGTCGGGACCCGAGGCTACACCTTC. This encodes CASSEVGTRGYTF.